The 13 T cell receptor beta chains below were found in one sample sequenced in a study of CD8+ T cells in alopecia areata. cDNA prepared by RNA extraction and subsequent reverse transcription served as the template for sequencing. TCRdb keeps only in-frame clones here, not all; method: immunoSEQ multiplex PCR. This sample has 130,000 to 150,000 clones, with roughly 44% found just once. The source material was CD4+ T cells sorted from blood. Source of these receptors: a human donor with alopecia areata.

The chain joins TRBV29-1 to TRBJ1-1; 9 bases match TRBD1. V trimming: 3 bases; J trimming: 4 bases; junction bases outside the gene matches: 3. The CDR3 is 13 residues long. Germline V gene sequence: CDR1 SQVTM, CDR2 ANQGSEA. CDR3 DNA: TGCAGCGTTGACTTGACAGGGGGCACTGAAGCTTTCTTT. Protein: CSVDLTGGTEAFF.

The chain combines TRBV29-1 with TRBJ2-3; 7 nucleotides line up with TRBD2. The V gene's germline CDR1 is SQVTM and CDR2 ANQGSEA. The CDR3 is 14 residues long. V lost 4 bases to trimming and J lost 6 bases; unmatched junction nucleotides: 10. In DNA form, the CDR3 reads TGCAGCGTTGTTAGGGCGGCGGGAGATGATACGCAGTATTTT. Translating it yields CSVVRAAGDDTQYF.

The rearrangement links TRBV29-1 to TRBJ2-1; the match to TRBD2 covers 11 bases. V was clipped by 7 bases and J by 6 bases; unmatched bases: 5. Germline assignment: CDR1 SQVTM and CDR2 ANQGSEA. The CDR3 covers 13 residues. CDR3 residues: CSGGLAVFNEQFF. The CDR3, as DNA: TGCAGCGGGGGACTAGCGGTCTTCAATGAGCAGTTCTTC.

Comments on this clone: One end of the junction varies from germline; a read error may be responsible. V gene TRBV7-9 combines with J gene TRBJ2-7; no definite D call. CDR1 SEHNR and CDR2 FQNEAQ come from the germline V gene (reference sequence). The CDR3 is 11 amino acids. CDR3 bases: TGTGCCAGCAGCTTAGATCTGCTACCCCACTTC. This gives the protein CASSLDLLPHF. Based on the CDR3 plus reference TRBV7-9 and TRBJ2-7, the full variable domain is DTGVSQNPRHKITKRGQNVTFRCDPISEHNRLYWYRQTLGQGPEFLTYFQNEAQLEKSRLLSDRFSAERPKGSFSTLEIQRTEQGDSAMYLCASSLDLLPHFGPGTRLTVT.

This clone has only a few counts. The V call is TRBV29-1, the J call TRBJ2-1; 7 positions agree with TRBD1. Germline assignment: CDR1 SQVTM and CDR2 ANQGSEA. The CDR3 runs 13 residues. V lost 4 bases and J lost 2; bases outside the gene matches: 2. The CDR3 DNA reads as TGCAGCGTTGGGGACAGCCCCTACAATGAGCAGTTCTTC. Amino acid sequence: CSVGDSPYNEQFF.

The rearrangement joins TRBV29-1 to TRBJ2-1; 11 bases are shared with TRBD2. Germline CDR1 SQVTM, CDR2 ANQGSEA. V lost 4 bases to trimming and J lost 5 bases; unmatched junction nucleotides: 10. This CDR3 spans 16 amino acids. CDR3 sequence reads: CSVVPSTSGTDNEQFF. The CDR3 region has the DNA TGCAGCGTTGTGCCGTCGACTAGCGGGACAGACAATGAGCAGTTCTTC.

V is TRBV5-1 and J is TRBJ2-7; 11 bases are a match to TRBD2. Trimming at V came to 6 bases and at J to 0 bases, leaving 5 bases not matched to a gene. The CDR3 spans 15 residues. The germline V gene encodes CDR1 SGHRS and CDR2 YFSETQ. CDR3 amino acids: CASKETSGSSYEQYF. The CDR3 DNA follows: TGCGCCAGCAAGGAAACTAGCGGGAGCTCCTACGAGCAGTACTTC.

This clone showed up just once. The V call is TRBV5-4, the J call TRBJ2-7; D is perhaps TRBD2 (7 bases). CDR3 length: 16 amino acids. With 5 bases removed from V and 2 bases from J, the gap between germline ends came to 20 bases. CDR1 and CDR2 from the germline V gene are SGHNT and YYREEE (reference sequence). Here the CDR3 reads CASRGGSGTPAYEQYF. CDR3 in DNA: TGTGCCAGCAGGGGGGGGTCCGGGACACCAGCCTACGAGCAGTACTTC.

The chain carries TRBV5-4 and TRBJ2-5; 8 nucleotides agree with TRBD1. The CDR3 consists of 16 residues. Germline-derived CDR1 and CDR2 are SGHNT and YYREEE (reference sequence). V lost 5 bases to trimming and J lost 1 base; unmatched junction nucleotides: 10. DNA of the CDR3: TGTGCCAGCAGTCCCCAGGGGGCCGGTAGCCAAGAGACCCAGTACTTC. Translation gives CASSPQGAGSQETQYF.

The chain couples TRBV28 to TRBJ1-2; D not certain. The ends were cut back, 3 bases at V and 8 bases at J, with 10 bases in the middle. Germline V CDR1 and CDR2: MDHEN, SYDVKM. There are 12 residues in the CDR3. The DNA of the CDR3 is TGTGCCAGCAGTTTGGCGCCTCAAGGCTACACCTTC. This gives the protein CASSLAPQGYTF.

This clone has just a few counts. The chain employs TRBV28 and TRBJ2-1; possibly TRBD2 for D (5 bases). Germline assignment: CDR1 MDHEN and CDR2 SYDVKM. The CDR3 has 15 residues. The V end was cut by 2 bases, the J end by 4 bases, with 12 bases between. The DNA for the CDR3 is TGTGCCAGCAGTTTAGGGATACGGGGATACAATGAGCAGTTCTTC. Amino acid sequence: CASSLGIRGYNEQFF.

The V and J genes are TRBV29-1 and TRBJ1-4, with D maybe TRBD1 (6 bases). Germline CDR1 and CDR2: SQVTM and ANQGSEA. V lost 7 bases to trimming and J lost 5 bases, with 14 bases between them. This CDR3 contains 13 residues. Here the CDR3 reads CSAGRGTNEKLFF. As DNA, the CDR3 is TGCAGCGCTGGGCGGGGGACAAATGAAAAACTGTTTTTT. The variable domain in full, completed from reference TRBV29-1 and TRBJ1-4, reads SAVISQKPSRDICQRGTSLTIQCQVDSQVTMMFWYRQQPGQSLTLIATANQGSEATYESGFVIDKFPISRPNLTFSTLTVSNMSPEDSSIYLCSAGRGTNEKLFFGSGTQLSVL.

A few counts support this clone. The V call is TRBV10-2, the J call TRBJ2-1; 11 nucleotides line up with TRBD2. V lost 7 bases to trimming and J lost 8 bases; unmatched junction nucleotides: 10. CDR3 length: 15 residues. CDR1 WSHSY and CDR2 SAAADI come from the germline V gene. The CDR3 spells CASNPELAGEYEQFF. CDR3 DNA: TGCGCCAGCAACCCGGAACTAGCGGGGGAATATGAGCAGTTCTTC.